The 29 T cell receptor beta chains given below trace back to one sample, sequenced in a study of T cells in Graves' hyperthyroidism and ophthalmopathy. Amplification yielded TCR beta CDR3 regions, with RNA transcripts as the source. Initially, a first-round RT-PCR of the TCR CDR3 employed the HTBI primer set. TCRdb recomputed calls from the multiplex PCR reads with MiXCR, one row per CDR3 protein. The repertoire holds roughly 840,000 distinct CDR3 sequences, with 35% to 45% as singletons. Sequenced: blood. These receptors all come from a man between 18 and 29 years old with Graves' hyperthyroidism.

The chain joins TRBV9 to TRBJ1-1; the D gene is possibly TRBD1 (6 bases). CDR1 is SGDLS, CDR2 YYNGEE, per germline. The CDR3 spans 15 residues. V shed 9 bases and J shed 5 bases, with 23 bases lying between them. For the CDR3, the DNA is TGTGCCACCCGCACCCCCGTACAGGGAGGAACTGAAGCTTTCTTT. This sequence encodes CATRTPVQGGTEAFF.

The genes are TRBV12-3 or TRBV12-4 and TRBJ1-2; TRBD1 is a possible D gene (5 bases). V lost 3 bases to trimming and J lost 8 bases, with 16 bases between them. CDR3 size: 14 residues. The CDR3 region has the DNA TGTGCCAGCAGTTTTGGGGGTGCGGTCTTCGGCTACACCTTC. Translating gives CASSFGGAVFGYTF.

This sequence joins TRBV19 and TRBJ1-1, with TRBD1 as a possible D gene (5 bases). CDR1 and CDR2 from the germline V gene are LNHDA and SQIVND (reference sequence). V was clipped by 9 bases and J by 7 bases, with 21 bases between them. The CDR3 is 14 residues long. CDR3 loop: CASSPRGLGGEAFF. Written as DNA, the CDR3 is TGTGCCAGCAGTCCTAGGGGTCTCGGGGGTGAAGCTTTCTTT.

The chain uses TRBV19 and TRBJ2-5, with 7 bases aligning to TRBD1. V was pared by 6 bases and J by 4 bases, with 5 bases of the junction left unmatched. Germline assignment: CDR1 LNHDA and CDR2 SQIVND (reference sequence). The CDR3 sequence is 13 residues long. Written as DNA, the CDR3 is TGTGCCAGTAGCGGGACAGAAGCAGAGACCCAGTACTTC. It codes for CASSGTEAETQYF.

V gene TRBV19 combines with J gene TRBJ1-5; D remains ambiguous. CDR1 is LNHDA and CDR2 is SQIVND in the germline V gene (reference sequence). Trimming cost V 6 bases and J 4 bases, with 16 bases left between them. This CDR3 is 15 amino acids long. The chain's CDR3 is CASRRLDSGNQPQHF. The CDR3 region has the DNA TGTGCCAGTAGACGGCTGGATAGCGGGAATCAGCCCCAGCATTTT.

The table lists this clonotype with a few counts. The chain combines TRBV5-1 with TRBJ1-3; a possible D gene is TRBD1 (5 bases). Germline V lookup: CDR1 SGHRS, CDR2 YFSETQ. The CDR3 spans 13 residues. Trimming left V 4 bases short and J 4 bases short, with 9 bases between. CDR3 sequence: CASSPGIGNTIYF. CDR3 DNA: TGCGCCAGCAGCCCAGGGATAGGAAACACCATATATTTT.

V is TRBV6-5 and J is TRBJ2-7; D could derive from TRBD1 or TRBD2 (5 bases each). V lost 6 bases to trimming and J lost 3 bases, with 15 bases between them. Germline CDR1 reads MNHEY; CDR2 reads SVGAGI. This CDR3 has 14 residues. CDR3 region: CASRPGTGVYEQYF. The CDR3 DNA reads as TGTGCCAGCAGGCCCGGGACGGGCGTCTACGAGCAGTACTTC.

With respect to this clonotype: The junction departs from germline at one end; a sequencing error may be responsible. V gene TRBV10-3 combines with J gene TRBJ2-7; D is possibly TRBD1 (6 bases). Germline CDR1 is ENHRY and CDR2 is SYGVKD. The CDR3 runs 14 residues. For the CDR3, the DNA is TGTGCCAGCAGTGGCGGACAGCCAACCTCCGAGCAGTACTTC. Its protein is CASSGGQPTSEQYF.

This clonotype has more than one count but fewer than ten. V usage is TRBV5-1 and J usage is TRBJ2-2; D uncertain. The length of the CDR3 is 13 residues. V gave up 7 bases and J gave up 1 base, with 8 bases separating them. CDR1 is SGHRS and CDR2 is YFSETQ in the germline V gene. The CDR3 region is CASQPVNTGELFF. The CDR3 bases are TGCGCCAGCCAGCCCGTGAACACCGGGGAGCTGTTTTTT.

This clonotype was detected only once. This chain connects TRBV6-2 or TRBV6-3 to TRBJ2-3; no clear D gene. From germline, CDR1 is MNHEY and CDR2 SVGEGT. This CDR3 region has 13 residues. The V end was cut by 5 bases, the J end by 4 bases, with 10 bases between. CDR3 residues: CASSESGADTQYF. CDR3 DNA sequence: TGTGCCAGCAGTGAATCAGGTGCAGATACGCAGTATTTT.

This chain connects TRBV10-2 to TRBJ1-5; 7 positions match TRBD1. The germline V gene has CDR1 WSHSY and CDR2 SAAADI. The CDR3 is made up of 16 amino acids. Trimming at V came to 6 bases and at J to 0 bases, leaving 8 bases not matched to a gene. The CDR3 bases are TGCGCCAGCAGCTTGGGGGACAGAGATAGCAATCAGCCCCAGCATTTT. As protein: CASSLGDRDSNQPQHF.

In its sample, this clonotype was seen many times. The chain recombines TRBV5-1 with TRBJ2-2, with D perhaps TRBD2 (6 bases). Germline V gives CDR1 SGHRS, CDR2 YFSETQ. V dropped 3 bases and J dropped 0 bases, with 15 bases sitting between them. The CDR3 covers 17 residues. The CDR3, as DNA: TGCGCCAGCAGCTCCACTAGCTTTACTACGAACACCGGGGAGCTGTTTTTT. Translated: CASSSTSFTTNTGELFF.

In regard to this clonotype: A read error is possible here, since a much larger clone lies one base away. The chain uses TRBV12-3 or TRBV12-4 and TRBJ1-2, with D perhaps TRBD1 (5 bases). The CDR3 extends over 13 amino acids. V lost 6 bases, J lost 1 base, and 9 bases lay in between. The CDR3 DNA is TGTGCCAGCAGGGCAGGGCTTAACTATGGCTACACCTTC. Its translation is CASRAGLNYGYTF.

The chain recombines TRBV7-2 with TRBJ2-5, with D possibly being TRBD2 (6 bases). Germline V gene lookup returns CDR1 SGHTA and CDR2 FQGNSA. This CDR3 spans 16 amino acids. The V and J ends lost 5 bases and 7 bases respectively, with 23 bases between them. CDR3 region: CASSRTGSGRPGTQYF. The CDR3, as DNA: TGTGCCAGCAGCCGTACGGGTAGCGGCCGCCCGGGGACCCAGTACTTC.

This clonotype showed up just a few times. The gene calls are TRBV7-6 and TRBJ2-2; 11 positions agree with TRBD2. Germline V gene sequence: CDR1 SGHVS, CDR2 FNYEAQ. This CDR3 has 16 residues. V lost 4 bases and J lost 4; bases outside the gene matches: 5. CDR3 sequence (DNA): TGTGCCAGCAGCTCCGGGACTAGCGGCTTCACCGGGGAGCTGTTTTTT. Translated, it gives CASSSGTSGFTGELFF.

Of note for this clonotype: Compared with germline, one end of the junction differs, possibly owing to a read error. The chain is built from TRBV20-1 and TRBJ1-1; TRBD1 might be the D (6 bases). CDR3 length: 16 residues. Germline V gene data show CDR1 as DFQATT and CDR2 as SNEGSKA (reference sequence). The DNA of the CDR3 is TGCAGTACTAGTCTGGCGGGGTCAGGGGTAGGAACTGAAGCTTTCTTT. This codes for CSTSLAGSGVGTEAFF.

This clonotype has just one count. The CDR3 bases are TGTGCCAGCAGCGTAGAGGGGATCACCGGGGCCAACGTCCTGACTTTC. Translating gives CASSVEGITGANVLTF. The chain is built from TRBV2 and TRBJ2-6, with D perhaps assigned TRBD1 or TRBD2 (5 bases each). The germline V gene encodes CDR1 SNHLY and CDR2 FYNNEI. This CDR3 comprises 16 residues. Trimming pared 6 bases from V and 4 bases from J, leaving 16 bases between. The full variable domain, in which reference TRBV2 and TRBJ2-6 provide the parts outside the CDR3, is EPEVTQTPSHQVTQMGQEVILRCVPISNHLYFYWYRQILGQKVEFLVSFYNNEISEKSEIFDDQFSVERPDGSNFTLKIRSTKLEDSAMYFCASSVEGITGANVLTFGAGSRLTVL.

This clonotype was seen repeatedly, ten times or more. The chain links TRBV15 to TRBJ2-7, with 7 bases identical to TRBD2. V shed 8 bases, J shed 3 bases, and the junction held 10 bases outside the gene matches. CDR1 and CDR2 (germline): LNHNV, YYDKDF (reference sequence). This CDR3 has 14 amino acids. CDR3: CATGNSGENYEQYF. The CDR3 nucleotides are TGTGCCACCGGAAACAGCGGGGAAAACTACGAGCAGTACTTC.

This clonotype was detected only a few times. The chain combines TRBV20-1 with TRBJ2-5; D not certain. The germline V gene encodes CDR1 DFQATT and CDR2 SNEGSKA (reference sequence). V lost 3 bases to trimming and J lost 4 bases, with 9 bases between them. This CDR3 is built from 12 residues. The DNA for the CDR3 is TGCAGTGCTAGGGACCGCACAGAGACCCAGTACTTC. Translated, it gives CSARDRTETQYF.

For this clonotype: Sequence at one end of the junction differs from germline and may be a read error. The chain employs TRBV7-9 and TRBJ2-7; D is unresolved. Germline CDR1 is SEHNR and CDR2 is FQNEAQ (reference sequence). The CDR3 extends over 15 amino acids. The CDR3, as DNA: TGCGCCAGCAGCCAAGTATGGCCCTGGGCCTACGAGCAGTACTTC. Translated, it gives CASSQVWPWAYEQYF.

This clonotype was counted only a few times. V gene TRBV7-6 combines with J gene TRBJ2-5; TRBD1 aligns across 7 bases. Germline V CDR1 and CDR2: SGHVS, FNYEAQ. The CDR3 runs 15 residues. The trim removed 4 bases at V and 5 bases at J, leaving 10 bases unmatched. The CDR3, as DNA: TGTGCCAGCAGCTACTTAGGGGGCCAGGGGGAGACCCAGTACTTC. It specifies CASSYLGGQGETQYF.

The chain joins TRBV2 to TRBJ2-2; 7 nucleotides agree with TRBD2. The CDR3 totals 15 residues. V lost 8 bases to trimming and J lost 5 bases; unmatched junction nucleotides: 11. Germline CDR1 and CDR2: SNHLY and FYNNEI. CDR3 loop: CASLREGPGTGELFF. In DNA form, the CDR3 reads TGTGCCAGCCTGAGGGAGGGCCCGGGAACCGGGGAGCTGTTTTTT. The full variable domain, in which reference TRBV2 and TRBJ2-2 provide the parts outside the CDR3, is EPEVTQTPSHQVTQMGQEVILRCVPISNHLYFYWYRQILGQKVEFLVSFYNNEISEKSEIFDDQFSVERPDGSNFTLKIRSTKLEDSAMYFCASLREGPGTGELFFGEGSRLTVL.

There are many counts of this clonotype. This sequence joins TRBV2 and TRBJ1-1, with D possibly matching TRBD1 (5 bases). This CDR3 is 14 amino acids long. Germline V CDR1 and CDR2: SNHLY, FYNNEI. Trimming removed 6 bases at V and 8 bases at J, with 19 bases between. The CDR3 loop reads CASSSNGGTLEAFF. The CDR3 coding sequence is TGTGCCAGCAGCTCCAATGGTGGGACCCTGGAAGCTTTCTTT.

In this sample, this clonotype turned up a few times. The CDR3 loop reads CASSGRGGGQETQYF. In DNA, the CDR3 is TGTGCCAGCAGCGGGCGCGGGGGGGGTCAAGAGACCCAGTACTTC. The gene calls are TRBV7-8 and TRBJ2-5, with 9 bases fitting TRBD2. The CDR3 is 15 residues long. Looked up from germline, CDR1 is SGHVS and CDR2 is FQNEAQ. After removal of 5 bases from V and 2 bases from J, the junction contained 6 bases not matched to a gene.

This clonotype was counted at least ten times. The rearrangement joins TRBV7-9 to TRBJ1-2; D possibly corresponds to TRBD1 (5 bases). CDR1 is SEHNR, CDR2 FQNEAQ, per germline (reference sequence). Trimming shortened V by 5 bases and J by 6 bases, and 10 bases separated the two germline ends. The CDR3 is 12 amino acids. The DNA for the CDR3 is TGTGCCAGCAGCCAGGGCAACGATGGCTACACCTTC. Translating gives CASSQGNDGYTF.

The chain employs TRBV19 and TRBJ2-1; 15 bases match TRBD2. Germline CDR1 is LNHDA and CDR2 is SQIVND (reference sequence). This CDR3 region has 20 residues. The V gene end was trimmed by 4 bases and the J gene end by 3 bases; junction bases not matched to a gene: 13. CDR3 sequence (DNA): TGTGCCAGTAGTAGGGACGGGACCGGACTAGCGGGAGGGTTCTACAATGAGCAGTTCTTC. It is translated as CASSRDGTGLAGGFYNEQFF.

The chain couples TRBV4-1 to TRBJ2-7; D uncertain. The CDR3 extends over 14 amino acids. V was shortened by 5 bases and J by 2 bases, with 13 bases between the two germline ends. Germline V gives CDR1 MGHRA, CDR2 YSYEKL. This chain's CDR3 is CASSDRPFTYEQYF. CDR3 DNA: TGCGCCAGCAGCGACCGGCCATTTACCTACGAGCAGTACTTC.

In its sample, this clonotype was seen many times. The gene calls are TRBV9 and TRBJ1-5, with unresolved D. Trimming took 4 bases from V and 1 from J, leaving 9 bases between them. The V gene's germline CDR1 is SGDLS and CDR2 YYNGEE. The CDR3 is 14 residues long. The chain's CDR3 is CASSPGWSNQPQHF. Written as DNA, the CDR3 is TGTGCCAGCAGCCCCGGATGGAGCAATCAGCCCCAGCATTTT.

This clonotype has just a few counts. V usage is TRBV7-2 and J usage is TRBJ1-5; no firm D call. V shed 1 base and J shed 6 bases, with 16 bases lying between them. This CDR3 contains 16 residues. The germline V gene has CDR1 SGHTA and CDR2 FQGNSA. CDR3 region: CASSLGLEEWGQPQHF. CDR3 DNA sequence: TGTGCCAGCAGCTTAGGGTTAGAAGAGTGGGGTCAGCCCCAGCATTTT.